This entry concerns a single T cell receptor beta chain. This specimen belongs to a study of PD-1 and CTLA-4 blockade in melanoma. Profiled with immunoSEQ multiplex PCR; TCRdb holds only in-frame clones, not every one. There are about 31,000 clones in the sample; around 89% occur only once, and 5% to 6.5% lies in the top ten. The CDR3 spans 12 residues. Trimming stripped 4 bases from V and 2 bases from J, with 7 bases between. Germline loops: CDR1 SGHRS, CDR2 YFSETQ. This receptor was obtained from a human donor with melanoma. This chain connects TRBV5-1 to TRBJ2-7; D might be TRBD2 (5 bases). Here the sequenced sample was CD8+ T cells from peripheral blood, taken from a patient given anti-PD-1 treatment. CDR3 region: CASSRGPYEQYF. The CDR3 region has the DNA TGCGCCAGCAGCAGAGGGCCCTACGAGCAGTACTTC.